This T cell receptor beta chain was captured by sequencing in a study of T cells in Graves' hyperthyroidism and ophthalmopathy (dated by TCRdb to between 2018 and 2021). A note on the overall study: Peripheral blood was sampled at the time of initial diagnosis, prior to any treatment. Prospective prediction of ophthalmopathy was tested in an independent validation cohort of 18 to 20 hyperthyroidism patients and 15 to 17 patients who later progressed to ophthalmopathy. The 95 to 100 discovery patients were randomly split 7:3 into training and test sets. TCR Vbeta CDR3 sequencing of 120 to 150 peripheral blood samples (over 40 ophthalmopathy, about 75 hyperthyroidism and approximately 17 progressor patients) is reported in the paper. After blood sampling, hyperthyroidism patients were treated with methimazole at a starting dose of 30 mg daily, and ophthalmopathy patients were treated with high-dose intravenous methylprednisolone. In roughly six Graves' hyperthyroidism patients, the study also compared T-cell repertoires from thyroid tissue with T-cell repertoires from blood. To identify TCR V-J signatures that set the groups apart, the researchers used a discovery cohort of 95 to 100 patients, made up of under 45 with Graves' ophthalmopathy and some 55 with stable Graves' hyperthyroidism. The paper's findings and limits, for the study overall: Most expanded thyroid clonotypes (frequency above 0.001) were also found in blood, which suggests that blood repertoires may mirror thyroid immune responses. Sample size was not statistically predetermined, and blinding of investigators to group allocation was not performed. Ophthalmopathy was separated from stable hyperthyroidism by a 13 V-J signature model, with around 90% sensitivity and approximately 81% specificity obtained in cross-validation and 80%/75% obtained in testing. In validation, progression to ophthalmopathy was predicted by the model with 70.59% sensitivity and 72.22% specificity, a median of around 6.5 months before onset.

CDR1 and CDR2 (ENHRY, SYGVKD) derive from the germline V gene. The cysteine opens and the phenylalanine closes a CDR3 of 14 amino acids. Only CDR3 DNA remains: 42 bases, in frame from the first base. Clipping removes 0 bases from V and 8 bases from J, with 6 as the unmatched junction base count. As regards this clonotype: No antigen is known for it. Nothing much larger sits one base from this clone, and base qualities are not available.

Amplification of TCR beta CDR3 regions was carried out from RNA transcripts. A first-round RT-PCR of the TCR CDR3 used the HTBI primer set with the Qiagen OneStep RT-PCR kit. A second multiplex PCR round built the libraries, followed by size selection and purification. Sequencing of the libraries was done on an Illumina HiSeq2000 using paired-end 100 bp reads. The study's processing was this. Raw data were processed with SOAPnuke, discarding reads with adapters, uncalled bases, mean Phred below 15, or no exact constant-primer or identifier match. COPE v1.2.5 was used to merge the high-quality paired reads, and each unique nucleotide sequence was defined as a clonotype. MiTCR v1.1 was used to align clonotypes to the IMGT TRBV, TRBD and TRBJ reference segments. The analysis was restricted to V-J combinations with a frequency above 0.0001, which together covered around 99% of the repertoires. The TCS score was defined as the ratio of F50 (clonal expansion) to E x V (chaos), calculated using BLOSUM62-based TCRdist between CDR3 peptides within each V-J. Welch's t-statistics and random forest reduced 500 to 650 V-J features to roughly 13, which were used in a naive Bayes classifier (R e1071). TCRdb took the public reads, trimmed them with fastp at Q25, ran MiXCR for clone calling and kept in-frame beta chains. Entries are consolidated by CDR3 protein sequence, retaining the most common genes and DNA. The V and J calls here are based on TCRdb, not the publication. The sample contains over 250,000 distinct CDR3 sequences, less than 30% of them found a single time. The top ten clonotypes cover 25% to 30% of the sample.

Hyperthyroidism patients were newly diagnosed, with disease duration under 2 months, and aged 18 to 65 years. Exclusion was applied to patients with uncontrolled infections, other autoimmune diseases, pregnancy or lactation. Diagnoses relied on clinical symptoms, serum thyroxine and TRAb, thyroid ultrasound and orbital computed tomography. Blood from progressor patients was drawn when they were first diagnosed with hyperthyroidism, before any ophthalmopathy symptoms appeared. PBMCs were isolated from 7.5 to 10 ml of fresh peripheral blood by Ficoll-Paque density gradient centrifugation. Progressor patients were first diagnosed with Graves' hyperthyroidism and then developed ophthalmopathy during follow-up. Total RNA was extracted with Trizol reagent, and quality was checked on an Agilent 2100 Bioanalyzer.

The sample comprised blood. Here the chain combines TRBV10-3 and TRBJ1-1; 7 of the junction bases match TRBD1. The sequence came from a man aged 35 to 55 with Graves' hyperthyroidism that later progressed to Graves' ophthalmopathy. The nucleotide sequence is TGTGCCATCAGTGAGTCGCTCAGGGGGGACGAAGCTTTCTTT. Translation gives CAISESLRGDEAFF.